These T cell receptor beta chains were read from a single sample in a study of T cell responses to AZD1222 COVID-19 vaccine. Sequencing was performed with immunoSEQ multiplex PCR; in TCRdb, only in-frame clones are kept and a portion is missing. The repertoire includes just over 60,000 clones, over 70% of them detected once, and more than 13% sits in the top ten. The sequences come from peripheral blood, collected on day 0 of AZD1222 vaccination. The source of these receptors is an adult in good health. Both conserved end residues are part of each CDR3. A D gene is named only where the DNA matches it firmly. A row's size may be missing; if present it is once, few, many or a size class.

D gene: -; J gene: TRBJ1-1; clone size: -; V gene: TRBV4-3; CDR3 protein: CASSQYQIGNTEAFF; CDR3 DNA: TGCGCCAGCAGCCAGTACCAGATTGGGAACACTGAAGCTTTCTTT
D gene: TRBD2; J gene: TRBJ2-2; clone size: -; V gene: TRBV7-9; CDR3 protein: CATGRAGGDTGELFF; CDR3 DNA: TGTGCCACCGGGCGCGCGGGGGGCGACACCGGGGAGCTGTTTTTT
D gene: TRBD1; J gene: TRBJ2-7; clone size: -; V gene: TRBV5-6; CDR3 protein: CASSWNRGPGEQYF; CDR3 DNA: TGTGCCAGCAGCTGGAACAGGGGGCCCGGGGAGCAGTACTTC
D gene: -; J gene: TRBJ1-2; clone size: -; V gene: TRBV10-3; CDR3 protein: CAISEGNLGYTF; CDR3 DNA: TGTGCCATCAGTGAAGGCAATCTTGGCTACACCTTC
D gene: TRBD1; J gene: TRBJ1-5; clone size: -; V gene: TRBV2; CDR3 protein: CASSEGQGVGQPQHF; CDR3 DNA: TGTGCCAGCAGTGAAGGACAGGGGGTAGGGCAGCCCCAGCATTTT
D gene: TRBD1; J gene: TRBJ2-5; clone size: -; V gene: TRBV12-3/TRBV12-4; CDR3 protein: CASSAGQGETQYF; CDR3 DNA: TGTGCCAGCAGTGCGGGACAGGGAGAGACCCAGTACTTC
D gene: TRBD1; J gene: TRBJ2-4; clone size: few; V gene: TRBV27; CDR3 protein: CASREGASIQYF; CDR3 DNA: TGTGCCAGTCGAGAGGGGGCTAGCATTCAGTACTTC
D gene: -; J gene: TRBJ1-2; clone size: -; V gene: TRBV12-3/TRBV12-4; CDR3 protein: CASSLGSDGYTF; CDR3 DNA: TGTGCCAGCAGTTTAGGATCCGATGGCTACACCTTC
D gene: -; J gene: TRBJ2-5; clone size: -; V gene: TRBV28; CDR3 protein: CASSFVPWETQYF; CDR3 DNA: TGTGCCAGCAGTTTTGTACCGTGGGAGACCCAGTACTTC
D gene: -; J gene: TRBJ2-7; clone size: few; V gene: TRBV7-3; CDR3 protein: CASSPPSSYEQYF; CDR3 DNA: TGTGCCAGCAGCCCTCCGAGCTCCTACGAGCAGTACTTC
D gene: TRBD1; J gene: TRBJ2-7; clone size: -; V gene: TRBV5-4; CDR3 protein: CASSLRQGYEQYF; CDR3 DNA: TGTGCCAGCAGCCTTCGACAGGGATACGAGCAGTACTTC
D gene: -; J gene: TRBJ2-3; clone size: once; V gene: TRBV29-1; CDR3 protein: CGEGDGTDTQYF; CDR3 DNA: TGCGGGGAAGGGGACGGCACAGATACGCAGTATTTT
D gene: TRBD1; J gene: TRBJ2-2; clone size: few; V gene: TRBV9; CDR3 protein: CASSPWDRAANTGELFF; CDR3 DNA: TGTGCCAGCAGCCCTTGGGACAGGGCCGCGAACACCGGGGAGCTGTTTTTT
D gene: -; J gene: TRBJ1-1; clone size: -; V gene: TRBV9; CDR3 protein: CASSVGTVKTEAFF; CDR3 DNA: TGTGCCAGCAGCGTAGGGACAGTTAAAACTGAAGCTTTCTTT
D gene: -; J gene: TRBJ2-7; clone size: -; V gene: TRBV21-1; CDR3 protein: CASSLPRDRSYEQYF; CDR3 DNA: TGTGCCAGCAGTCTTCCCCGGGACAGATCCTACGAGCAGTACTTC
D gene: -; J gene: TRBJ2-7; clone size: -; V gene: TRBV9; CDR3 protein: CASSVTDSYEQYF; CDR3 DNA: TGTGCCAGCAGCGTGACCGACAGCTACGAGCAGTACTTC
D gene: TRBD1; J gene: TRBJ1-2; clone size: -; V gene: TRBV19; CDR3 protein: CASHGTGLEYGYTF; CDR3 DNA: TGTGCCAGTCACGGGACAGGGCTGGAGTATGGCTACACCTTC
D gene: TRBD1; J gene: TRBJ1-2; clone size: -; V gene: TRBV7-2; CDR3 protein: CASSSRQGWSYTF; CDR3 DNA: TGTGCCAGCAGCTCCAGACAGGGTTGGAGCTACACCTTC
D gene: -; J gene: TRBJ1-5; clone size: -; V gene: TRBV6-6; CDR3 protein: CASSAHTGPQHF; CDR3 DNA: TGTGCCAGCAGCGCGCATACAGGGCCCCAGCATTTT
D gene: -; J gene: TRBJ1-5; clone size: -; V gene: TRBV7-9; CDR3 protein: CASSFAQANQPQHF; CDR3 DNA: TGTGCCAGCAGCTTTGCGCAGGCCAATCAGCCCCAGCATTTT
D gene: -; J gene: TRBJ1-4; clone size: once; V gene: TRBV19; CDR3 protein: CASSIRGEKLFF; CDR3 DNA: TGTGCCAGTAGTATTCGCGGGGAAAAACTGTTTTTT